The rows below give T cell receptor beta chains drawn from one sample of a study of blood T cell repertoires in COVID-19. TCRdb's copy holds only in-frame clones and misses some; the assay was immunoSEQ multiplex PCR. The table records 250,000 to 300,000 clones, about nine tenths of them present only once. The source material was PBMCs or T cells enriched from blood (not recorded which). These receptors were obtained from a woman aged 40 to 55 who had recovered from COVID-19. The CDR3 runs from the conserved cysteine through the conserved F or W. A D gene is named only where the DNA matches it firmly. Some rows have no size entry. The others give once, few or many, or a class for an expanded clone.

CDR3: CASSFSGREQYF
DNA: TGCGCCAGCAGCTTTAGCGGCCGGGAGCAGTACTTC
V: TRBV5-1
J: TRBJ2-7
D: .
size: .

CDR3: CASIGGTGVRETQYF
DNA: TGCGCCAGCATAGGAGGGACAGGGGTAAGGGAGACCCAGTACTTC
V: TRBV5-1
J: TRBJ2-5
D: TRBD1
size: .

CDR3: CAWSRGGQETQYF
DNA: TGTGCCTGGAGTAGGGGTGGGCAAGAGACCCAGTACTTC
V: TRBV30
J: TRBJ2-5
D: .
size: .

CDR3: CASSMGDFYEQYF
DNA: TGTGCCAGTAGTATGGGGGACTTCTACGAGCAGTACTTC
V: TRBV19
J: TRBJ2-7
D: .
size: .

CDR3: CASTQQGYEQYF
DNA: TGTGCCAGTACACAGCAGGGCTACGAGCAGTACTTC
V: TRBV12-3/TRBV12-4
J: TRBJ2-7
D: .
size: .

CDR3: CASSSAGGGTDTQYF
DNA: TGTGCCAGCAGCTCAGCGGGAGGTGGGACAGATACGCAGTATTTT
V: TRBV7-2
J: TRBJ2-3
D: TRBD2
size: .

CDR3: CASSPVYRDIPEAFF
DNA: TGTGCCAGCTCACCTGTCTACCGGGACATTCCTGAAGCTTTCTTT
V: TRBV18
J: TRBJ1-1
D: .
size: .

CDR3: CASSHIVGANYGYTF
DNA: TGTGCCAGCAGCCATATAGTCGGGGCTAACTATGGCTACACCTTC
V: TRBV7-9
J: TRBJ1-2
D: .
size: .

CDR3: CASSLGQGDNYGYTF
DNA: TGCGCCAGCAGCTTGGGACAGGGTGATAACTATGGCTACACCTTC
V: TRBV5-1
J: TRBJ1-2
D: TRBD1
size: .

CDR3: CASSATGQGSEAFF
DNA: TGCGCCAGCAGTGCCACCGGACAGGGGTCTGAAGCTTTCTTT
V: TRBV10-1
J: TRBJ1-1
D: TRBD1
size: .

CDR3: CASSLVQGNIQYF
DNA: TGTGCCAGCAGTTTGGTCCAGGGCAACATTCAGTACTTC
V: TRBV27
J: TRBJ2-4
D: .
size: .

CDR3: CASSPYSGGGIGEQYF
DNA: TGTGCCAGCTCACCATACAGCGGGGGAGGGATCGGCGAGCAGTACTTC
V: TRBV18
J: TRBJ2-7
D: TRBD2
size: once

CDR3: CASSQDLGGIPYNEQFF
DNA: TGTGCCAGCAGCCAAGATCTGGGGGGAATTCCATACAATGAGCAGTTCTTC
V: TRBV3-1/TRBV3-2
J: TRBJ2-1
D: .
size: few

CDR3: CSAKTGPREQYF
DNA: TGCAGCGCCAAGACAGGTCCCCGCGAGCAGTACTTC
V: TRBV29-1
J: TRBJ2-7
D: .
size: .

CDR3: CASSWASPGDTQYF
DNA: TGCGCCAGCAGTTGGGCCTCCCCTGGAGATACGCAGTATTTT
V: TRBV10-1
J: TRBJ2-3
D: .
size: .

CDR3: CASRRETQYF
DNA: TGTGCCAGCAGGAGGGAGACCCAGTACTTC
V: TRBV2
J: TRBJ2-5
D: .
size: .

CDR3: CASSPWDSSGNTIYF
DNA: TGTGCCAGTAGTCCTTGGGACAGCTCTGGAAACACCATATATTTT
V: TRBV19
J: TRBJ1-3
D: TRBD1
size: .

CDR3: CASTGGGYGYTF
DNA: TGTGCCAGCACAGGGGGCGGGTATGGCTACACCTTC
V: TRBV19
J: TRBJ1-2
D: TRBD1
size: .

CDR3: CASSRRGTDTIYF
DNA: TGTGCCAGCAGTCGTAGGGGGACAGACACCATATATTTT
V: TRBV12-3/TRBV12-4
J: TRBJ1-3
D: TRBD1
size: .

CDR3: CASTLTGIHEQYF
DNA: TGTGCCAGCACACTAACAGGGATCCACGAGCAGTACTTC
V: TRBV12-3/TRBV12-4
J: TRBJ2-7
D: .
size: .

CDR3: CSVEAVQDKQYF
DNA: TGCAGCGTAGAAGCTGTACAGGACAAGCAGTACTTC
V: TRBV29-1
J: TRBJ2-7
D: .
size: .

CDR3: CSVAQGYEQFF
DNA: TGCAGCGTGGCCCAGGGTTATGAGCAGTTCTTC
V: TRBV29-1
J: TRBJ2-1
D: .
size: .

CDR3: CASSRTSGTVSYEQYF
DNA: TGTGCCAGCAGTCGGACTAGCGGGACGGTTAGCTACGAGCAGTACTTC
V: TRBV27
J: TRBJ2-7
D: TRBD2
size: .

CDR3: CASSPSDYGYTF
DNA: TGTGCCAGCTCCCCCTCGGACTATGGCTACACCTTC
V: TRBV18
J: TRBJ1-2
D: .
size: .

CDR3: CASSQVGGRGSDTQYF
DNA: TGCGCCAGCAGCCAAGTAGGCGGTAGAGGATCAGATACGCAGTATTTT
V: TRBV4-3
J: TRBJ2-3
D: .
size: .

CDR3: CASSLKLGGATNEKLFF
DNA: TGTGCCAGCAGCTTAAAGTTAGGCGGGGCAACTAATGAAAAACTGTTTTTT
V: TRBV5-4
J: TRBJ1-4
D: .
size: .

CDR3: CASRVQGNYGYTF
DNA: TGTGCCAGCAGAGTACAGGGTAACTATGGCTACACCTTC
V: TRBV7-2
J: TRBJ1-2
D: .
size: .

CDR3: CASSRIYNAGITDTQYF
DNA: TGCGCCAGCAGCCGAATCTATAATGCGGGGATCACAGATACGCAGTATTTT
V: TRBV4-3
J: TRBJ2-3
D: .
size: .

CDR3: CSARGASGYTF
DNA: TGCAGTGCTAGAGGGGCGAGTGGCTACACCTTC
V: TRBV20-1
J: TRBJ1-2
D: .
size: .

CDR3: CASSRETHEQYF
DNA: TGTGCCAGCTCACGTGAAACTCACGAGCAGTACTTC
V: TRBV18
J: TRBJ2-7
D: .
size: .

CDR3: CASTKSQGISYEQYF
DNA: TGTGCCAGCACCAAAAGTCAGGGGATCTCCTACGAGCAGTACTTC
V: TRBV7-9
J: TRBJ2-7
D: .
size: few

CDR3: CASSNRGNYGYTF
DNA: TGTGCCAGCAGCAACCGGGGTAACTATGGCTACACCTTC
V: TRBV5-6
J: TRBJ1-2
D: .
size: .

CDR3: CASRQGAGYGYTF
DNA: TGTGCCAGCAGGCAGGGGGCCGGCTATGGCTACACCTTC
V: TRBV12-3/TRBV12-4
J: TRBJ1-2
D: TRBD1
size: .

CDR3: CARSCHTGTQYF
DNA: TGTGCCAGATCCTGTCATACAGGGACCCAGTACTTC
V: TRBV5-3
J: TRBJ2-5
D: .
size: .

CDR3: CASSSGGRASAKNIQYF
DNA: TGCGCCAGCAGCTCGGGGGGTAGGGCATCAGCCAAAAACATTCAGTACTTC
V: TRBV5-1
J: TRBJ2-4
D: TRBD2
size: .

CDR3: CASSTPQRESAGPTRRDEQFF
DNA: TGTGCCAGCAGCACCCCACAGCGGGAGTCAGCTGGCCCCACACGACGCGATGAGCAGTTCTTC
V: TRBV3-1/TRBV3-2
J: TRBJ2-1
D: TRBD2
size: .

CDR3: CASSAGQGGEKLFF
DNA: TGTGCCAGCAGCGCGGGACAGGGAGGGGAAAAACTGTTTTTT
V: TRBV5-8
J: TRBJ1-4
D: TRBD1
size: .

CDR3: CASREVTGGGGYGYTF
DNA: TGTGCCAGCAGGGAAGTTACAGGTGGCGGTGGCTATGGCTACACCTTC
V: TRBV6-1
J: TRBJ1-2
D: .
size: .

CDR3: CASSQDLEQPLYNEQFF
DNA: TGCGCCAGCAGCCAAGATCTTGAACAGCCATTGTACAATGAGCAGTTCTTC
V: TRBV4-1
J: TRBJ2-1
D: .
size: .

CDR3: CASSYGAGEKLFF
DNA: TGTGCCAGCAGCTATGGCGCGGGGGAAAAACTGTTTTTT
V: TRBV5-4
J: TRBJ1-4
D: .
size: .

CDR3: CASRLLAGGYNEQFF
DNA: TGTGCCAGCAGACTATTAGCGGGGGGATACAATGAGCAGTTCTTC
V: TRBV7-2
J: TRBJ2-1
D: TRBD2
size: once

CDR3: CATSARGSSTDTQYF
DNA: TGTGCCACCAGTGCGCGGGGATCGAGCACAGATACGCAGTATTTT
V: TRBV24-1
J: TRBJ2-3
D: .
size: .

CDR3: CASSQPKGRLYGYTF
DNA: TGTGCCAGCAGCCAGCCCAAGGGGCGCCTCTATGGCTACACCTTC
V: TRBV3-1/TRBV3-2
J: TRBJ1-2
D: .
size: .

CDR3: CASSLVASGGSDTQYF
DNA: TGCGCCAGCAGCTTGGTCGCTAGCGGGGGGTCAGATACGCAGTATTTT
V: TRBV5-1
J: TRBJ2-3
D: TRBD2
size: .

CDR3: CASNEGLAGISGANVLTF
DNA: TGTGCCAGCAACGAGGGACTAGCGGGGATCTCTGGGGCCAACGTCCTGACTTTC
V: TRBV5-4
J: TRBJ2-6
D: TRBD2
size: .

CDR3: CAWIPSGGILYNEQFF
DNA: TGTGCCTGGATTCCCTCTGGCGGGATTCTCTACAATGAGCAGTTCTTC
V: TRBV30
J: TRBJ2-1
D: .
size: .

CDR3: CASSPPVRLNYGYTF
DNA: TGTGCCAGCTCACCCCCGGTCAGGCTTAACTATGGCTACACCTTC
V: TRBV18
J: TRBJ1-2
D: .
size: .

CDR3: CASSASQGSSSYNEQFF
DNA: TGTGCCAGCAGCGCTTCCCAGGGTTCAAGCTCCTACAATGAGCAGTTCTTC
V: TRBV7-6
J: TRBJ2-1
D: .
size: .

CDR3: CASSQGGATTGELFF
DNA: TGTGCCAGCAGTCAAGGGGGGGCCACCACCGGGGAGCTGTTTTTT
V: TRBV7-2
J: TRBJ2-2
D: .
size: few

CDR3: CAFRSGARTDTQYF
DNA: TGTGCCTTTAGGAGCGGGGCACGCACAGATACGCAGTATTTT
V: TRBV2
J: TRBJ2-3
D: TRBD2
size: .

CDR3: CASRPPGTANSPLHF
DNA: TGTGCCAGCAGGCCGCCCGGGACAGCTAATTCACCCCTCCACTTT
V: TRBV7-3
J: TRBJ1-6
D: TRBD1
size: .